Shown below are 13 T cell receptor beta chains from a single sample sequenced in a study of blood T cell repertoires in COVID-19. Some clones are missing from TCRdb's copy, which holds only in-frame ones; the method was immunoSEQ multiplex PCR. The sample yields about 95,000 clones, 85% to 95% seen once. The sample consisted of peripheral blood. Receptors were obtained from a woman between 45 and 60 years old in a cohort sampled during active COVID-19.

This clone came up a few times. The V gene is TRBV7-9, the J gene TRBJ1-5, with D tentatively TRBD1 (6 bases). Trimming cost V 1 base and J 4 bases, with 14 bases left between them. This CDR3 contains 16 residues. Germline V gene lookup returns CDR1 SEHNR and CDR2 FQNEAQ (reference sequence). DNA of the CDR3: TGTGCCAGCAGCTTAGTTGGGGGCACTACGAATCAGCCCCAGCATTTT. Translated, it gives CASSLVGGTTNQPQHF.

The chain links TRBV15 to TRBJ2-7, with 10 bases fitting TRBD2. CDR1 is LNHNV, CDR2 YYDKDF, per germline (reference sequence). Unmatched junction bases numbered 14, after V lost 0 bases and J lost 6 bases. This CDR3 is built from 18 residues. DNA for the CDR3: TGTGCCACCAGCAGAGATTGGGCTAGCGGGAGAGACGGACGCGAGCAGTACTTC. Protein product: CATSRDWASGRDGREQYF.

The chain carries TRBV3-1 (or the pseudogene TRBV3-2) and TRBJ2-1, with 7 nucleotides matching TRBD2. V lost 3 bases, J lost 3 bases, and 5 bases stayed unmatched. In germline, CDR1 is LGHDT, CDR2 YNNKEL (reference sequence). CDR3 length: 15 residues. The CDR3: CASSQGWGGYNEQFF. CDR3 in DNA: TGTGCCAGCAGCCAGGGATGGGGGGGCTACAATGAGCAGTTCTTC.

The rearrangement links TRBV19 to TRBJ2-3; D perhaps matches TRBD2 (6 bases). The CDR3 spans 15 residues. Germline values: CDR1 LNHDA, CDR2 SQIVND (reference sequence). Trimming took off 5 bases at V and 3 bases at J, with 15 bases between the two ends. CDR3 region: CASSPRLRETDTQYF. The CDR3 coding sequence is TGTGCCAGTAGTCCACGCCTTCGGGAGACAGATACGCAGTATTTT.

This clone was seen only once. The chain employs TRBV5-4 and TRBJ2-1; TRBD2 aligns across 12 bases. Germline CDR1 reads SGHNT; CDR2 reads YYREEE (reference sequence). This CDR3 is 18 amino acids long. The V segment lost 4 bases and the J segment 7 bases; nucleotides outside the gene matches: 15. In DNA form, the CDR3 reads TGTGCCAGCAGCCCAGGGCTAGCGGGGGGGCCTAATCGGAATGAGCAGTTCTTC. This encodes CASSPGLAGGPNRNEQFF.

This clone showed up just once. This chain links TRBV7-9 with TRBJ2-3; TRBD2 matches at 7 bases. The CDR3 has 17 amino acids. Germline loops: CDR1 SEHNR, CDR2 FQNEAQ (reference sequence). V lost 1 base and J lost 6; bases outside the gene matches: 13. Here the CDR3 reads CASSLVLVSGKWDTQYF. CDR3 nucleotides: TGTGCCAGCAGCTTAGTTCTCGTAAGCGGGAAGTGGGATACGCAGTATTTT.

The chain is built from TRBV4-1 and TRBJ2-1, with 8 bases aligning to TRBD2. Germline CDR1 is MGHRA and CDR2 is YSYEKL. The CDR3 runs 18 residues. V lost 0 bases and J lost 8; bases outside the gene matches: 15. CDR3 amino acids: CASSQDRRSGSLGDEQFF. CDR3 coding DNA: TGCGCCAGCAGCCAAGATCGAAGGAGCGGGAGTTTGGGCGATGAGCAGTTCTTC.

The CDR3 reads CASSSGLALETQYF. The CDR3 DNA is TGTGCCAGCAGCTCGGGACTAGCGCTCGAGACCCAGTACTTC. V and J are TRBV7-9 and TRBJ2-5; 10 bases line up with TRBD2. CDR3 size: 14 residues. Germline V gene data show CDR1 as SEHNR and CDR2 as FQNEAQ (reference sequence). Losses at the gene ends were 4 bases for V and 5 bases for J; bases not matched to a gene: 4.

The chain's CDR3 is CASSLWQTGYGYTF. CDR3 sequence (DNA): TGCGCCAGCAGCTTGTGGCAGACGGGATATGGCTACACCTTC. The chain employs TRBV5-1 and TRBJ1-2; D remains unclear. This CDR3 is built from 14 residues. CDR1 is SGHRS, CDR2 YFSETQ, per germline. Trimming removed 1 base from V and 5 bases from J, with 12 bases in between.

J is TRBJ2-1 and V is TRBV6-6; weak D call: TRBD1 (6 bases). This CDR3 is built from 14 residues. Germline V gene lookup returns CDR1 MNHNY and CDR2 SVGAGI (reference sequence). V was pared by 7 bases and J by 0 bases, with 10 bases between. CDR3 in amino acids: CASIADSSYNEQFF. The CDR3 DNA is TGTGCCAGCATCGCGGACAGCTCCTACAATGAGCAGTTCTTC.

V and J are TRBV6-5 and TRBJ2-7; 7 nucleotides line up with TRBD2. The CDR3 totals 13 residues. CDR1 is MNHEY, CDR2 SVGAGI, per germline. The V gene end was trimmed by 8 bases and the J gene end by 3 bases; junction bases not matched to a gene: 7. The CDR3 sequence: CASWGGLYYEQYF. CDR3 in DNA: TGTGCCAGCTGGGGGGGACTTTACTACGAGCAGTACTTC.

The chain recombines TRBV7-9 with TRBJ1-2; D unresolved. The germline V gene has CDR1 SEHNR and CDR2 FQNEAQ (reference sequence). The CDR3 is 13 residues long. Trimming removed 5 bases at V and 7 bases at J, with 14 bases between. The CDR3 protein is CASSLQNTGGYTF. In DNA, the CDR3 is TGTGCCAGCAGCCTACAAAACACGGGTGGCTACACCTTC.

V usage is TRBV6-5 and J usage is TRBJ2-4; 8 bases fit TRBD1. J gave up 4 bases and V 2 bases, and 7 bases lay outside the gene matches. The CDR3 runs 16 residues. Germline V gene sequence: CDR1 MNHEY, CDR2 SVGAGI. CDR3 in DNA: TGTGCCAGCAGTTACCGCCGGACAGGGCCAAAAAACATTCAGTACTTC. This encodes CASSYRRTGPKNIQYF.